Sequencing of this T cell receptor (beta chain) was carried out in a study of cytomegalovirus exposure and HLA in healthy donors. Points on this clone: What it binds is not known.

Germline V gene lookup returns CDR1 SEHNR and CDR2 FQNEAQ (reference sequence). The V and J ends lost 10 bases and 1 base, in that order; junction bases with no gene match: 17. The CDR3 covers 18 residues. PCR used 60 Vbeta primers and 13 Jbeta primers. Profiled with immunoSEQ multiplex PCR; TCRdb holds only in-frame clones, not every one. The sample data list over 100,000 clones. Study-wide points: Researchers left out some V segments, among them TRBV6-2 and TRBV6-3, as indistinguishable. Apparent HLA restriction characterized most CMV-associated TCR beta chains in a later analysis. Per a prior analysis, the majority of TCR beta V segments were productive roughly 87% or roughly 30% of the time.

The receptor was derived from a man aged 40-49 years in good health and CMV-seropositive. The chain employs TRBV7-9 and TRBJ2-7, with TRBD2 matching over 12 bases. The sample consisted of PBMCs. CDR3 protein: CATTGGGLAGAGSYEQYF. The CDR3 DNA sequence: TGTGCCACGACCGGGGGGGGACTAGCGGGCGCGGGTTCCTACGAGCAGTACTTC. Full variable domain (rest looked up from reference TRBV7-9 and TRBJ2-7): DTGVSQNPRHKITKRGQNVTFRCDPISEHNRLYWYRQTLGQGPEFLTYFQNEAQLEKSRLLSDRFSAERPKGSFSTLEIQRTEQGDSAMYLCATTGGGLAGAGSYEQYFGPGTRLTVT.